This T cell receptor (beta chain) was retrieved from a study of shared clonotypes between healthy human individuals. Using immunoSEQ multiplex PCR, the repertoire was profiled, and TCRdb retains in-frame clones only, with some absent. This table holds roughly 770,000 clones, about 97% found once. The ends were cut back, 10 bases at V and 4 bases at J, with 14 bases in the middle. Germline V CDR1 and CDR2: MNHEY, SVGAGI. CDR3 length: 13 amino acids. Positive CCR7 selection of CD45RO-negative cells yielded the naive CD8 cells, and terminally differentiated effector memory CD45RA+ cells were excluded. The clonotype comes from a man in his thirties or forties in good health. The chain couples TRBV6-5 to TRBJ1-5, with TRBD1 as a possible D gene (5 bases). Specimen: naive CD8+ T cells sorted from blood. This chain's CDR3 is CATGRGGNQPQHF. CDR3 sequence (DNA): TGTGCCACCGGCCGGGGCGGGAATCAGCCCCAGCATTTT.